This T cell receptor (beta chain) comes out of a study of post-analysis software for immune sequencing data. About the research overall: Relapsing-remitting, secondary progressive and progressive-relapsing courses of multiple sclerosis were included.

Study-wide results and caveats: By F measure, strong co-clustering occurred among samples prepared in the same batch. A handful of TRBV segments (TRBV5-6, TRBV5-1 and TRBV20-1 among them) occurred more frequently in patients than in controls. Compared against controls, patients with multiple sclerosis displayed significantly lower normalized Chao1 diversity.

Trimming removed 10 bases at V and 2 bases at J, with 20 bases between. CDR3 size: 15 residues. Germline V gene sequence: CDR1 ENHRY, CDR2 SYGVKD. This clonotype showed up just a few times. Its matching antigen is unknown. Unique molecular identifiers were present in the TCR beta cDNA libraries. Hundreds of thousands of cDNA molecules were obtained from roughly 1 to 10 million T cells. TCRdb reanalysed the PCR reads using MiXCR and keeps one entry per CDR3 protein. The data hold 700,000 to 800,000 distinct CDR3 sequences, with about 32% observed a single time. The sequence was collected from a girl aged 10 to 17 with multiple sclerosis. V gene TRBV10-3 combines with J gene TRBJ1-2; D is uncertain. Material for sequencing was blood. The CDR3 DNA is TGTGCCACCTTCGAGCAGAGACTGATAAACTATGGCTACACCTTC. This translates into CATFEQRLINYGYTF.